A single sample is the source of the 28 T cell receptor beta chains below, sequenced in a study of blood T cell repertoires in COVID-19. Sequencing was performed with immunoSEQ multiplex PCR; in TCRdb, only in-frame clones are kept and a portion is missing. Seen here are roughly 200,000 clones, 80% to 90% observed once, and the top ten hold roughly 7.8%. Sequenced material: peripheral blood. Receptors originate from a middle-aged man with active or convalescent COVID-19.

CDR3 protein: CASSPSNTGELFF. The CDR3 region has the DNA TGTGCCAGCAGCCCCTCGAACACCGGGGAGCTGTTTTTT. The rearrangement joins TRBV7-9 to TRBJ2-2; no reliable D call. CDR3 length: 13 amino acids. V lost 5 bases to trimming and J lost 0 bases, with 4 bases between them. Germline-derived CDR1 and CDR2 are SEHNR and FQNEAQ (reference sequence).

The chain carries TRBV30 and TRBJ2-2; TRBD1 matches at 9 bases. Germline V gene data show CDR1 as GTSNPN and CDR2 as SVGIG (reference sequence). The J segment lost 2 bases and the V segment lost 3 bases, leaving 1 base of the junction unmatched. CDR3 size: 14 residues. The CDR3 bases are TGTGCCTGGAGGACAGGGGGTAACACCGGGGAGCTGTTTTTT. Protein product: CAWRTGGNTGELFF. Together with reference TRBV30 and TRBJ2-2, the CDR3 gives the full variable domain: SQTIHQWPATLVQPVGSPLSLECTVEGTSNPNLYWYRQAAGRGLQLLFYSVGIGQISSEVPQNLSASRPQDRQFILSSKKLLLSDSGFYLCAWRTGGNTGELFFGEGSRLTVL.

The chain carries TRBV5-1 and TRBJ1-6, with D hard to call. Trimming took off 0 bases at V and 9 bases at J, with 13 bases between the two ends. Looked up from germline, CDR1 is SGHRS and CDR2 is YFSETQ. This CDR3 region has 15 residues. In DNA, the CDR3 is TGCGCCAGCAGCTTGGCCGGGGTTACGGGTTCACCCCTCCACTTT. Amino acid sequence: CASSLAGVTGSPLHF.

The gene calls are TRBV6-1 and TRBJ1-1, with D tentatively TRBD1 (5 bases). Germline CDR1 reads MNHNS; CDR2 reads SASEGT. Trimming stripped 2 bases from V and 4 bases from J, with 17 bases between. The CDR3 covers 16 residues. This CDR3 reads CASSETAGGGGTEAFF. The CDR3 DNA follows: TGTGCCAGCAGTGAAACTGCCGGGGGGGGAGGCACTGAAGCTTTCTTT.

This CDR3 is CASQGQGSYNEQFF. In DNA, the CDR3 is TGTGCCAGCCAGGGACAGGGTTCCTACAATGAGCAGTTCTTC. The chain combines TRBV7-2 with TRBJ2-1; the match to TRBD1 covers 9 bases. The CDR3 is 14 residues long. CDR1 is SGHTA, CDR2 FQGNSA, per germline. The J segment lost 1 base and the V segment lost 8 bases, leaving 3 bases of the junction unmatched.

The V and J genes are TRBV6-5 and TRBJ1-2; D ambiguous. CDR1 is MNHEY and CDR2 is SVGAGI in the germline V gene. The CDR3 runs to 15 residues. Trimming left V 7 bases short and J 2 bases short, with 17 bases between. The CDR3 reads CASTPLLDGNYGYTF. The DNA for the CDR3 is TGTGCCAGCACCCCGCTACTAGACGGAAACTATGGCTACACCTTC.

The J gene is TRBJ1-1, the V gene TRBV19; 8 nucleotides line up with TRBD1. The CDR3 contains 14 residues. In germline, CDR1 is LNHDA, CDR2 SQIVND (reference sequence). V was pared by 9 bases and J by 4 bases, with 10 bases of the junction left unmatched. In DNA form, the CDR3 reads TGTGCCAGCCTGACTCGGGACAGGTCCACTGAAGCTTTCTTT. It specifies CASLTRDRSTEAFF.

The chain recombines TRBV18 with TRBJ1-2; 11 positions agree with TRBD1. Trimming removed 3 bases from V and 2 bases from J; junction bases left unmatched: 5. The CDR3 has 16 residues. Germline CDR1 KGHSH, CDR2 LQKENI. The CDR3 reads CASSPQGQGANYGYTF. Here the CDR3 DNA reads TGTGCCAGCTCACCCCAAGGACAGGGGGCAAACTATGGCTACACCTTC.

V gene TRBV7-9 combines with J gene TRBJ2-3, with 8 bases aligning to TRBD2. V lost 1 base and J lost 3; bases outside the gene matches: 6. The CDR3 is made up of 16 amino acids. Germline V CDR1 and CDR2: SEHNR, FQNEAQ (reference sequence). Written as DNA, the CDR3 is TGTGCCAGCAGCTTAGGGTTAGCGGGAACGACAGATACGCAGTATTTT. Protein product: CASSLGLAGTTDTQYF.

This chain uses TRBV12-5 with TRBJ1-1; a possible D gene is TRBD1 (5 bases). This CDR3 is 13 amino acids long. Between the trimmed V and J ends, which lost 1 base and 6 bases, there was a span of 9 bases. Germline lookup yields CDR1 LGHNT and CDR2 FRNRAP. The CDR3 DNA follows: TGTGCTAGTGGTTTGGGGAAAGGGGCTGAAGCTTTCTTT. Amino acids: CASGLGKGAEAFF. Using reference TRBV12-5 and TRBJ1-1 for the parts outside the CDR3, the full variable domain is DARVTQTPRHKVTEMGQEVTMRCQPILGHNTVFWYRQTMMQGLELLAYFRNRAPLDDSGMPKDRFSAEMPDATLATLKIQPSEPRDSAVYFCASGLGKGAEAFFGQGTRLTVV.

The chain uses TRBV5-5 and TRBJ2-1; TRBD1 matches 7 bases. The germline V gene has CDR1 SGHKS and CDR2 YYEKEE (reference sequence). After removal of 0 bases from V and 9 bases from J, the junction contained 6 bases not matched to a gene. The CDR3 spans 14 residues. The CDR3 sequence: CASSLDPTGSEQFF. CDR3 coding DNA: TGTGCCAGCAGCTTGGACCCGACAGGGAGTGAGCAGTTCTTC.

This chain links TRBV6-5 with TRBJ1-1, with D perhaps TRBD1 (6 bases). Looked up from germline, CDR1 is MNHEY and CDR2 is SVGAGI. The CDR3 is made up of 13 amino acids. Deletions cut 5 bases from V and 3 bases from J, with 10 bases between. This CDR3 is CASSRTAHTEAFF. The CDR3 nucleotides read TGTGCCAGCAGTCGGACAGCCCACACTGAAGCTTTCTTT.

The chain links TRBV2 to TRBJ1-5; TRBD1 aligns across 7 bases. Trimming at V came to 2 bases and at J to 4 bases, leaving 11 bases not matched to a gene. CDR3 length: 17 amino acids. Germline CDR1 SNHLY, CDR2 FYNNEI. The CDR3: CASSELGGTVLNQPQHF. The CDR3 nucleotides read TGTGCCAGCAGTGAACTTGGTGGGACAGTCCTTAATCAGCCCCAGCATTTT.

This clone has more than one count but fewer than ten. The CDR3 here is CASGFGNTGYNTEAFF. In nucleotides, the CDR3 is TGTGCTAGTGGTTTCGGAAACACAGGGTACAACACTGAAGCTTTCTTT. The chain employs TRBV12-5 and TRBJ1-1; a possible D gene is TRBD1 (6 bases). Trimming stripped 3 bases from V and 2 bases from J, with 16 bases between. The CDR3 has 16 residues. Germline V CDR1 and CDR2: LGHNT, FRNRAP.

The chain is built from TRBV7-2 and TRBJ2-1, with 9 bases identical to TRBD2. J lost 12 bases, V lost 3 bases, and 3 bases had no gene match. This CDR3 has 12 residues. Germline CDR1 reads SGHTA; CDR2 reads FQGNSA. The CDR3 DNA follows: TGTGCCAGCAGCTTGAGCGGGGGGCCGCAGTTCTTC. It specifies CASSLSGGPQFF.

In this sample, this clone turned up many times. The V and J genes are TRBV14 and TRBJ2-1; 8 bases are shared with TRBD2. CDR3 length: 19 residues. J lost 4 bases, V lost 1 base, and 15 bases had no gene match. Per germline, CDR1 SGHDN and CDR2 FVKESK. CDR3 sequence (DNA): TGTGCCAGCAGCCAAGCCCCCAGATGGGTAGCGGGGCCGTACAATGAGCAGTTCTTC. This gives the protein CASSQAPRWVAGPYNEQFF.

The chain combines TRBV7-9 with TRBJ2-7; possibly TRBD2 for D (6 bases). In germline, CDR1 is SEHNR, CDR2 FQNEAQ (reference sequence). The V and J ends lost 5 bases and 2 bases respectively, with 13 bases between them. The CDR3 is made up of 14 amino acids. The CDR3 sequence: CASSRTEGAYEQYF. CDR3 coding DNA: TGTGCCAGCAGCAGGACGGAGGGAGCCTACGAGCAGTACTTC. The full variable domain, rest sourced from reference TRBV7-9 and TRBJ2-7, is DTGVSQNPRHKITKRGQNVTFRCDPISEHNRLYWYRQTLGQGPEFLTYFQNEAQLEKSRLLSDRFSAERPKGSFSTLEIQRTEQGDSAMYLCASSRTEGAYEQYFGPGTRLTVT.

CDR3 DNA sequence: TGTGCCAGCAGTTCCCCGAGACACAACACCGGGGAGCTGTTTTTT. Protein sequence: CASSSPRHNTGELFF. The genes are TRBV6-2 or TRBV6-3 and TRBJ2-2; D unresolved. Trimming took off 4 bases at V and 2 bases at J, with 11 bases between the two ends. Germline CDR1 and CDR2: MNHEY and SVGEGT. CDR3 size: 15 residues.

The sample holds one count of this clone. The V and J genes are TRBV4-1 and TRBJ2-7; D not resolved. Germline values: CDR1 MGHRA, CDR2 YSYEKL. The CDR3 totals 13 residues. Trimming pared 1 base from V and 5 bases from J, leaving 9 bases between. In nucleotides, the CDR3 is TGCGCCAGCAGCCAAGGAGTGGGCCACGAGCAGTACTTC. Translated: CASSQGVGHEQYF.

V gene TRBV19 combines with J gene TRBJ1-5, with a weak D call TRBD1 (5 bases). Deletions cut 6 bases from V and 4 bases from J, with 13 bases between. CDR1 and CDR2 (germline): LNHDA, SQIVND (reference sequence). The CDR3 is made up of 14 amino acids. In DNA form, the CDR3 reads TGTGCCAGTAGCCCCATGGGGGGGAATCAGCCCCAGCATTTT. Translation gives CASSPMGGNQPQHF.

The chain uses TRBV13 and TRBJ2-5; 12 bases map to TRBD1. CDR3 length equals 16 residues. V was pared by 4 bases and J by 5 bases, with 8 bases of the junction left unmatched. Germline assignment: CDR1 PRHDT and CDR2 FYEKMQ (reference sequence). CDR3 in DNA: TGTGCCAGCAGCTCCCGGGACAGGGGGCGCCTGGAGACCCAGTACTTC. Translation: CASSSRDRGRLETQYF. The full variable domain, rest sourced from reference TRBV13 and TRBJ2-5, is AAGVIQSPRHLIKEKRETATLKCYPIPRHDTVYWYQQGPGQDPQFLISFYEKMQSDKGSIPDRFSAQQFSDYHSELNMSSLELGDSALYFCASSSRDRGRLETQYFGPGTRLLVL.

The genes are TRBV27 and TRBJ1-1; TRBD1 might be the D (6 bases). The CDR3 is 13 residues long. Germline CDR1 and CDR2: MNHEY and SMNVEV (reference sequence). Between the trimmed V and J ends, which lost 4 bases and 4 bases, there was a span of 10 bases. CDR3 residues: CASSSFRGTEAFF. For the CDR3, the DNA is TGTGCCAGCAGTTCCTTCAGGGGCACTGAAGCTTTCTTT.

This chain connects TRBV30 to TRBJ1-4, with TRBD1 matching over 7 bases. V lost 3 bases and J lost 5; bases outside the gene matches: 3. The germline gives CDR1 GTSNPN, CDR2 SVGIG (reference sequence). The length of the CDR3 is 13 residues. CDR3 region: CAWSRDRNEKLFF. DNA of the CDR3: TGTGCCTGGAGCCGGGACAGAAATGAAAAACTGTTTTTT. Full variable domain (missing parts from reference TRBV30 and TRBJ1-4): SQTIHQWPATLVQPVGSPLSLECTVEGTSNPNLYWYRQAAGRGLQLLFYSVGIGQISSEVPQNLSASRPQDRQFILSSKKLLLSDSGFYLCAWSRDRNEKLFFGSGTQLSVL.

This clone has more than one count but fewer than ten. The CDR3 is CASSSSGGTVATEQYF. CDR3 nucleotides: TGTGCCAGCAGCTCTTCGGGAGGGACAGTTGCTACCGAGCAGTACTTC. The J gene is TRBJ2-7, the V gene TRBV7-9, with TRBD2 as a possible D gene (8 bases). The CDR3 totals 16 residues. The V and J ends lost 4 bases and 6 bases respectively, with 22 bases between them. The germline V gene has CDR1 SEHNR and CDR2 FQNEAQ (reference sequence). The whole variable domain, remainder taken from reference TRBV7-9 and TRBJ2-7, is DTGVSQNPRHKITKRGQNVTFRCDPISEHNRLYWYRQTLGQGPEFLTYFQNEAQLEKSRLLSDRFSAERPKGSFSTLEIQRTEQGDSAMYLCASSSSGGTVATEQYFGPGTRLTVT.

This clone has just a few counts. The genes are TRBV6-1 and TRBJ2-1; 13 bases line up with TRBD2. CDR3 size: 15 residues. J was trimmed by 5 bases and V by 6 bases; bases with no gene match: 4. Per the germline V gene, CDR1 is MNHNS and CDR2 is SASEGT. CDR3 sequence (DNA): TGTGCCAGCAGCACTAGCGGGGGGGCCCACAATGAGCAGTTCTTC. Amino acids: CASSTSGGAHNEQFF.

V gene TRBV24-1 combines with J gene TRBJ2-1; 9 nucleotides align to TRBD1. Unmatched junction bases numbered 4, after V lost 3 bases and J lost 2 bases. CDR1 is KGHDR and CDR2 is SFDVKD in the germline V gene. The CDR3 contains 16 residues. DNA of the CDR3: TGTGCCACCAGTGATCCCACAGGGGGCACCTACAATGAGCAGTTCTTC. Translated: CATSDPTGGTYNEQFF.

V gene TRBV7-9 combines with J gene TRBJ2-3; the D gene is possibly TRBD2 (5 bases). Per germline, CDR1 SEHNR and CDR2 FQNEAQ (reference sequence). The CDR3 is made up of 16 amino acids. The V end lost 0 bases, the J end lost 1 base, and 11 bases lay between the germline ends. In DNA form, the CDR3 reads TGTGCCAGCAGCTTAGCCTCAGGAGGAGGCACAGATACGCAGTATTTT. Translated: CASSLASGGGTDTQYF.

This chain links TRBV7-9 with TRBJ1-2; D not resolved. The germline V gene encodes CDR1 SEHNR and CDR2 FQNEAQ (reference sequence). The CDR3 runs 12 residues. Trimming stripped 1 base from V and 5 bases from J, with 5 bases between. The CDR3 region has the DNA TGTGCCAGCAGCTTAGACGGTTATGGCTACACCTTC. It specifies CASSLDGYGYTF.